Listed below are T cell receptor beta chains from one sample, sequenced in a study of control samples from healthy donors and cancer patients. The table came from immunoSEQ multiplex PCR; TCRdb's copy has only in-frame clones and leaves some out. Of about 190,000 clones in the sample, 90% to 95% were seen once. Sequenced input: blood. Receptors were obtained from a man aged 18-30 years in good health. The CDR3 runs from the conserved cysteine through the conserved F or W. D genes are given only for firm matches. A clone size is listed for some rows: how often the clone was seen (once, few, many), or a class if it is expanded.

abundance: NA
j_gene: TRBJ2-2
v_gene: TRBV4-2
d_gene: NA
CDR3nt: TGTGCCAGCAGCCCCTATGGGAGCGGAACGAACACCGGGGAGCTGTTTTTT
CDR3aa: CASSPYGSGTNTGELFF

abundance: NA
j_gene: TRBJ1-2
v_gene: TRBV9
d_gene: NA
CDR3nt: TGTGCCAGCAGCGCATTTGACGGGACAAGCTATGGCTACACCTTC
CDR3aa: CASSAFDGTSYGYTF

abundance: NA
j_gene: TRBJ2-7
v_gene: TRBV5-1
d_gene: NA
CDR3nt: TGCGCCAGCAGCTTCGGGCAGGGTTACTACGGGCAGTACTTC
CDR3aa: CASSFGQGYYGQYF

abundance: few
j_gene: TRBJ1-2
v_gene: TRBV6-6
d_gene: NA
CDR3nt: TGTGCCAGCAGTTACTCGGAGCAAGATGGCTACACCTTC
CDR3aa: CASSYSEQDGYTF

abundance: few
j_gene: TRBJ2-5
v_gene: TRBV9
d_gene: TRBD2
CDR3nt: TGTGCCAGCAGCGTAACCGGGACTAGCGCGCAAGAGACCCAGTACTTC
CDR3aa: CASSVTGTSAQETQYF

abundance: NA
j_gene: TRBJ1-3
v_gene: TRBV30
d_gene: NA
CDR3nt: TGTGCCCGAGGAGGGGTTGCCCCTGGAAACACCATATATTTT
CDR3aa: CARGGVAPGNTIYF

abundance: NA
j_gene: TRBJ1-3
v_gene: TRBV18
d_gene: NA
CDR3nt: TGTGCCAGCTCCCGAGGTCCAGTGAACTCTGGAAACACCATATATTTT
CDR3aa: CASSRGPVNSGNTIYF

abundance: NA
j_gene: TRBJ2-7
v_gene: TRBV27
d_gene: TRBD1
CDR3nt: TGTGCCAGCAGTCCACCCGGGACAGGGGTGTACGAGCAGTACTTC
CDR3aa: CASSPPGTGVYEQYF

abundance: NA
j_gene: TRBJ2-5
v_gene: TRBV30
d_gene: TRBD1
CDR3nt: TGTGCCTGGAGTCCAGGACAGGGTAGGGAAGAGACCCAGTACTTC
CDR3aa: CAWSPGQGREETQYF

abundance: NA
j_gene: TRBJ1-2
v_gene: TRBV24-1
d_gene: NA
CDR3nt: TGTGCCACCAGTGATCCCAGACGGGACTATGGCTACACCTTC
CDR3aa: CATSDPRRDYGYTF

abundance: NA
j_gene: TRBJ2-5
v_gene: TRBV29-1
d_gene: TRBD1
CDR3nt: TGCAGCGCTACAGGGGGCGAAGAGACCCAGTACTTC
CDR3aa: CSATGGEETQYF

abundance: NA
j_gene: TRBJ1-1
v_gene: TRBV29-1
d_gene: NA
CDR3nt: TGCAGCGTTACTCCTCTTAACAGGCTTGAAGCTTTCTTT
CDR3aa: CSVTPLNRLEAFF

abundance: NA
j_gene: TRBJ1-1
v_gene: TRBV5-5
d_gene: NA
CDR3nt: TGTGCCAGCAGCTTGGTTGAGGGAGCCCCTGAAGCTTTCTTT
CDR3aa: CASSLVEGAPEAFF

abundance: NA
j_gene: TRBJ2-1
v_gene: TRBV6-1
d_gene: NA
CDR3nt: TGTGCCAGCAGTGGAGAGGGGGGCAGCTCCTACAATGAGCAGTTCTTC
CDR3aa: CASSGEGGSSYNEQFF

abundance: NA
j_gene: TRBJ1-5
v_gene: TRBV5-1
d_gene: NA
CDR3nt: TGCGCCAGCGCTCCCTCGGGCAGAAGCAATCAGCCCCAGCATTTT
CDR3aa: CASAPSGRSNQPQHF

abundance: NA
j_gene: TRBJ1-6
v_gene: TRBV2
d_gene: NA
CDR3nt: TGTGCCAGCAGTAGCTGGCGTGATTCACCCCTCCACTTT
CDR3aa: CASSSWRDSPLHF

abundance: NA
j_gene: TRBJ2-3
v_gene: TRBV11-2
d_gene: TRBD2
CDR3nt: TGTGCCAGCAGCTTAAGGTTCGGGGGGGGCGGCACAGATACGCAGTATTTT
CDR3aa: CASSLRFGGGGTDTQYF

abundance: NA
j_gene: TRBJ2-3
v_gene: TRBV5-1
d_gene: NA
CDR3nt: TGCGCCAGCAGCTTGGCAGCTGCTAGCGATACAGATACGCAGTATTTT
CDR3aa: CASSLAAASDTDTQYF

abundance: NA
j_gene: TRBJ2-1
v_gene: TRBV7-6
d_gene: TRBD1
CDR3nt: TGTGCCAGCAGCCGGGACAGGGGCCGTCGCAATGAGCAGTTCTTC
CDR3aa: CASSRDRGRRNEQFF

abundance: NA
j_gene: TRBJ2-3
v_gene: TRBV5-6
d_gene: TRBD1
CDR3nt: TGTGCCACGTCCCGGGACAGGGCAGATACGCAGTATTTT
CDR3aa: CATSRDRADTQYF

abundance: NA
j_gene: TRBJ2-7
v_gene: TRBV18
d_gene: NA
CDR3nt: TGTGCCAGCTCACCGTCAAGGGGAAGCTCCTACGAGCAGTACTTC
CDR3aa: CASSPSRGSSYEQYF

abundance: NA
j_gene: TRBJ2-1
v_gene: TRBV11-3
d_gene: TRBD1
CDR3nt: TGTGCCAGCAGCCACCGTGGACAGGGCTTGGATGAGCAGTTCTTC
CDR3aa: CASSHRGQGLDEQFF

abundance: NA
j_gene: TRBJ2-1
v_gene: TRBV5-1
d_gene: NA
CDR3nt: TGCGCCAGCTCGGAGGGGGGGCCGTGGAATGAGCAGTTCTTC
CDR3aa: CASSEGGPWNEQFF

abundance: NA
j_gene: TRBJ1-3
v_gene: TRBV30
d_gene: NA
CDR3nt: TGTGCCGGGAGCAGCAAATCTGGAAACACCATATATTTT
CDR3aa: CAGSSKSGNTIYF

abundance: NA
j_gene: TRBJ2-1
v_gene: TRBV30
d_gene: NA
CDR3nt: TGTGCCTGGAGTGCCCCGGACAGACACAATGAGCAGTTCTTC
CDR3aa: CAWSAPDRHNEQFF

abundance: NA
j_gene: TRBJ1-5
v_gene: TRBV28
d_gene: NA
CDR3nt: TGTGCCAGCAGTCCCCTACGGACCAATCAGCCCCAGCATTTT
CDR3aa: CASSPLRTNQPQHF

abundance: once
j_gene: TRBJ2-5
v_gene: TRBV7-2
d_gene: TRBD2
CDR3nt: TGTGCCAGCAGCCTAGCTAGCGGAACATTACAAGAGACCCAGTACTTC
CDR3aa: CASSLASGTLQETQYF

abundance: once
j_gene: TRBJ1-5
v_gene: TRBV19
d_gene: TRBD1
CDR3nt: TGTGCCAGTAGTCGATCACAGGGGGTCAGCAATCAGCCCCAGCATTTT
CDR3aa: CASSRSQGVSNQPQHF